This TCR beta chain came from a study of blood T cell repertoires in COVID-19. Across the whole study: Samples came from the United States, Italy and Spain, spanning acute and convalescent COVID-19. The cDNA or gDNA used as material had been derived from T cells, B-cell-depleted T cells, or PBMCs.

Germline CDR1 reads SGHTA; CDR2 reads FQGTGA. The ends were cut back, 5 bases at V and 0 bases at J, with 11 bases in the middle. This CDR3 contains 15 residues. Study processing details: Amplifying reference gene primers gave estimates of nucleated cell counts. The assay was immunoSEQ multiplex PCR, and TCRdb's table has in-frame clones only and misses some. V and J calls and clone size are given by that table; D and trimming were obtained from the DNA. The sample carries about 130,000 clones, 85% to 90% recorded once. Sequencing was performed on peripheral blood. This sequence was found in a man in his forties or fifties with active COVID-19. This chain uses TRBV7-3 with TRBJ1-3, with D maybe TRBD1 (6 bases). The chain's CDR3 is CASSPTGYSGNTIYF. The DNA of the CDR3 is TGTGCCAGCAGCCCCACAGGGTACTCTGGAAACACCATATATTTT.